This T cell receptor (beta chain) originates from a study of human T cells and chemical hapten exposure. Study-wide findings and caveats: Significantly more large CDR3 similarity clusters arose among expanded TCRs than among controls.

This clonotype was seen a handful of times. Its antigen is unknown. TCRdb reprocessed the RACE reads via MiXCR and lists one record per CDR3 protein. The sample lists roughly 200,000 distinct CDR3 sequences; about a fifth were seen once. Time point here: patch test 1, 2 weeks after DPC sensitization. Regarding treatment: therapeutic diphenylcyclopropenone sensitization with weekly scalp DPC. The V end was cut by 1 base, the J end by 0 bases, with 8 bases between. The CDR3 has 15 residues. The TCR sequence derives from a woman in her 50s with alopecia areata. Some clones in this sample may be carry-over from other donors' samples. This specimen was whole blood, taken in connection with sensitization to the hapten diphenylcyclopropenone (DPC). The chain links TRBV12-3 or TRBV12-4 to TRBJ2-3; D gene ambiguous. The CDR3 loop is CASSLVRTSTDTQYF. The DNA for the CDR3 is TGTGCCAGCAGTTTAGTACGGACCAGCACAGATACGCAGTATTTT.